These T cell receptor beta chains were read from a single sample in a study of blood T cell repertoires in COVID-19. Data came from immunoSEQ multiplex PCR; TCRdb stores just in-frame clones and leaves some out. The sample yields 200,000 to 250,000 clones, under 90% seen once. Sequencing was performed on PBMCs or T cells enriched from blood (not recorded which). These receptors originate from an older woman who had recovered from COVID-19. The CDR3 runs from the conserved cysteine through the conserved F or W. Fields, in order: J gene, V gene, CDR3 protein.

J gene: TRBJ2-1
V gene: TRBV5-1
CDR3 protein: CASSRTGTAIGNEQFF

J gene: TRBJ2-1
V gene: TRBV11-2
CDR3 protein: CASSGGLSSYNEQFF

J gene: TRBJ2-1
V gene: TRBV12-3/TRBV12-4
CDR3 protein: CASSRDRVLFF

J gene: TRBJ2-1
V gene: TRBV5-4
CDR3 protein: CASLAGGPNNNEQFF

J gene: TRBJ2-4
V gene: TRBV9
CDR3 protein: CASSPGTLAKNIQYF

J gene: TRBJ2-1
V gene: TRBV6-4
CDR3 protein: CASKVDTSYNEQFF

J gene: TRBJ2-1
V gene: TRBV19
CDR3 protein: CASSIAQGGSYNEQFF

J gene: TRBJ2-1
V gene: TRBV11-3
CDR3 protein: CASSLRQGGQDEQFF

J gene: TRBJ2-4
V gene: TRBV2
CDR3 protein: CASSDSNRNIQYF

J gene: TRBJ2-2
V gene: TRBV7-9
CDR3 protein: CASSSTIWTGELFF

J gene: TRBJ1-1
V gene: TRBV6-5
CDR3 protein: CASSRIDMNTEAFF

J gene: TRBJ1-2
V gene: TRBV21-1
CDR3 protein: CASRIYRESNYGYTF

J gene: TRBJ1-1
V gene: TRBV6-5
CDR3 protein: CASSLQGGYTEAFF

J gene: TRBJ2-7
V gene: TRBV10-1
CDR3 protein: CASSAGLAASYEQYF

J gene: TRBJ2-1
V gene: TRBV13
CDR3 protein: CASSPGTGAANEQFF

J gene: TRBJ1-1
V gene: TRBV29-1
CDR3 protein: CSAPTGVGAFF

J gene: TRBJ1-5
V gene: TRBV6-5
CDR3 protein: CASNGGYSNQPQHF

J gene: TRBJ2-2
V gene: TRBV10-3
CDR3 protein: CAISSGTSTGELFF

J gene: TRBJ2-3
V gene: TRBV9
CDR3 protein: CASSTRKGIGTDTQYF

J gene: TRBJ1-4
V gene: TRBV6-1
CDR3 protein: CASSELGGTGEKLFF

J gene: TRBJ2-5
V gene: TRBV7-9
CDR3 protein: CASSLGQGKETQYF

J gene: TRBJ2-7
V gene: TRBV2
CDR3 protein: CASRVRDSNTYEQYF

J gene: TRBJ2-5
V gene: TRBV5-1
CDR3 protein: CASSLYGRSSETQYF

J gene: TRBJ2-5
V gene: TRBV15
CDR3 protein: CATSTGPGAQETQYF

J gene: TRBJ2-1
V gene: TRBV5-1
CDR3 protein: CASSPGQGTYNEQFF

J gene: TRBJ1-6
V gene: TRBV3-1/TRBV3-2
CDR3 protein: CASSPRGTGGLYSPLHF

J gene: TRBJ2-7
V gene: TRBV7-9
CDR3 protein: CASSLDPWTAF

J gene: TRBJ2-2
V gene: TRBV19
CDR3 protein: CASSTRHPNTGELFF

J gene: TRBJ2-7
V gene: TRBV16
CDR3 protein: CASSQSHDNEQYF

J gene: TRBJ1-3
V gene: TRBV5-1
CDR3 protein: CASSPEGDTASSGNTIYF

J gene: TRBJ1-1
V gene: TRBV18
CDR3 protein: CASSSNTSTGEAFF

J gene: TRBJ1-2
V gene: TRBV7-2
CDR3 protein: CAITGDSSNYGYTF

J gene: TRBJ2-5
V gene: TRBV10-3
CDR3 protein: CAISEGGAETQYF

J gene: TRBJ2-3
V gene: TRBV2
CDR3 protein: CATQQGAGDTQYF

J gene: TRBJ1-3
V gene: TRBV5-1
CDR3 protein: CASSLASGGGSGNTIYF

J gene: TRBJ2-2
V gene: TRBV19
CDR3 protein: CASSAQGTGELFF

J gene: TRBJ1-2
V gene: TRBV19
CDR3 protein: CASSLGTATNYGYTF

J gene: TRBJ1-2
V gene: TRBV12-3/TRBV12-4
CDR3 protein: CASSLRRYGYTF

J gene: TRBJ1-1
V gene: TRBV7-9
CDR3 protein: CASSLRGNTEAFF

J gene: TRBJ1-2
V gene: TRBV4-1
CDR3 protein: CASSHPLGGARGYTF

J gene: TRBJ1-1
V gene: TRBV5-4
CDR3 protein: CASSLAGLVEAFF

J gene: TRBJ2-7
V gene: TRBV7-2
CDR3 protein: CASSLGTGNYEQYF

J gene: TRBJ1-2
V gene: TRBV5-1
CDR3 protein: CASSLVVGGSEYGYTF